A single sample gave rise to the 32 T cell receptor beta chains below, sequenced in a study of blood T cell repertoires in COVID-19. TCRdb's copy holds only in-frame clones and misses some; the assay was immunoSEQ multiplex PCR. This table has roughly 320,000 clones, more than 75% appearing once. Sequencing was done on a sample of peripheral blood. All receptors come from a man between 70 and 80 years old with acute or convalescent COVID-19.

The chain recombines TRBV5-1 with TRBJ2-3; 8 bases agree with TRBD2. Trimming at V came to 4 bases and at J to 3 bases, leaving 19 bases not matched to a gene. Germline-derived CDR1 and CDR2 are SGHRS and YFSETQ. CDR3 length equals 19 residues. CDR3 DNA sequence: TGCGCCAGCAGCCCAGTTTCCCATTCCGGGGGGGTGAGAACAGATACGCAGTATTTT. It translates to CASSPVSHSGGVRTDTQYF.

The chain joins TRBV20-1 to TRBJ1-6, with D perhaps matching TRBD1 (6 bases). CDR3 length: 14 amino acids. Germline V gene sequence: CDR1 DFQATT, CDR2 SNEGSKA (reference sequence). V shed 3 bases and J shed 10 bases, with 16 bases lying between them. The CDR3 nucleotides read TGCAGTGCTAGTCTTTCTGGGGGCGGATCACCCCTCCACTTT. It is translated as CSASLSGGGSPLHF.

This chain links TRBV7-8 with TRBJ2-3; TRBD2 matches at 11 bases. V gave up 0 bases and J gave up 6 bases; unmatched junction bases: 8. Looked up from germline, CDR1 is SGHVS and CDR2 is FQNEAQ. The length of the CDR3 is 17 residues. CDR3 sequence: CASSLAASGGSFDTQYF. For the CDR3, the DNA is TGTGCCAGCAGCTTAGCGGCTAGCGGGGGGTCCTTCGATACGCAGTATTTT.

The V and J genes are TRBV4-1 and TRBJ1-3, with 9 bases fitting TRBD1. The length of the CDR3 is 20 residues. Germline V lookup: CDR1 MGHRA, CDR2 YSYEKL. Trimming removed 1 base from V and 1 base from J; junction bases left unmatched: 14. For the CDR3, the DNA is TGCGCCAGCAGCCAAGGTGGGACAGGGACTCGAGCTGGGTCTGGAAACACCATATATTTT. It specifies CASSQGGTGTRAGSGNTIYF.

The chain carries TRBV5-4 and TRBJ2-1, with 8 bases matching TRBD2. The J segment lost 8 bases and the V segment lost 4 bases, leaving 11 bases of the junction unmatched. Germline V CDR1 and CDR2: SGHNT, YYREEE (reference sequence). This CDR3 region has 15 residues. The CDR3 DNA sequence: TGTGCCAGCAGCCCCAATAGCGGGACCCATTATGAGCAGTTCTTC. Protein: CASSPNSGTHYEQFF. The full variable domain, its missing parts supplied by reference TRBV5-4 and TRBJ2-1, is ETGVTQSPTHLIKTRGQQVTLRCSSQSGHNTVSWYQQALGQGPQFIFQYYREEENGRGNFPPRFSGLQFPNYSSELNVNALELDDSALYLCASSPNSGTHYEQFFGPGTRLTVL.

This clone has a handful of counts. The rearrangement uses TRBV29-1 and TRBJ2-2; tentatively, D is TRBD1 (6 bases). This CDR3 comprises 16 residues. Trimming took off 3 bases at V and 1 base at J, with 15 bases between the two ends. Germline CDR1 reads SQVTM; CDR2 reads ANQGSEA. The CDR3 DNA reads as TGCAGCGTTGAGCGCAGGGGCGAAAGGAACACCGGGGAGCTGTTTTTT. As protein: CSVERRGERNTGELFF.

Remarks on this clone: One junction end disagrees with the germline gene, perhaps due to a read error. In DNA, the CDR3 is TGTGCCAGCAATTACCCGGGACAGGGGGCCCAGTACTTC. Its protein is CASNYPGQGAQYF. The V gene is TRBV6-5, the J gene TRBJ2-5; 11 bases fit TRBD1. CDR1 is MNHEY and CDR2 is SVGAGI in the germline V gene. The CDR3 runs to 13 residues.

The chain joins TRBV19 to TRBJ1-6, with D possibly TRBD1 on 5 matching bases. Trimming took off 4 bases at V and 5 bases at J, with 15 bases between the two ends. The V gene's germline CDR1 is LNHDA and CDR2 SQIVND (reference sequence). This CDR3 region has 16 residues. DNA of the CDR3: TGTGCCAGTAGTAAGGAACCGGGGGATCATAATTCACCCCTCCACTTT. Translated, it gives CASSKEPGDHNSPLHF.

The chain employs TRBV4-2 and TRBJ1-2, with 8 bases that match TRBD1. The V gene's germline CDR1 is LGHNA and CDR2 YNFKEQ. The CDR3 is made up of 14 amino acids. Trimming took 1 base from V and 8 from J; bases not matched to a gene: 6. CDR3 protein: CASSQGGRGLGYTF. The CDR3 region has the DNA TGTGCCAGCAGCCAAGGGGGCAGGGGGCTCGGCTACACCTTC.

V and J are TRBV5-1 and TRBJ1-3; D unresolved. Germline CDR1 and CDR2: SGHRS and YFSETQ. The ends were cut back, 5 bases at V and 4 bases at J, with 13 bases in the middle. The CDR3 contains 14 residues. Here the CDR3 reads CASSLGSLGNTIYF. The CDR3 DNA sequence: TGCGCCAGCAGTCTAGGGAGTTTGGGAAACACCATATATTTT.

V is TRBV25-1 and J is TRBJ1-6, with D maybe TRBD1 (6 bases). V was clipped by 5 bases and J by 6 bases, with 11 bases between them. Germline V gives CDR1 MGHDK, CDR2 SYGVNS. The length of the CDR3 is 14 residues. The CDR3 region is CASSPGTSNSPLHF. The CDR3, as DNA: TGTGCCAGCAGTCCCGGGACAAGTAATTCACCCCTCCACTTT.

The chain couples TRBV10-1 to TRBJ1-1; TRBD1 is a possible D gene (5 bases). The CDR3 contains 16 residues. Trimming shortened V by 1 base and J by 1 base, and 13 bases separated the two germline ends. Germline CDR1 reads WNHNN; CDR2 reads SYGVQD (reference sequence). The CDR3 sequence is CASSEFVTGGNTEAFF. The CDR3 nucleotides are TGCGCCAGCAGTGAGTTCGTGACCGGGGGGAACACTGAAGCTTTCTTT.

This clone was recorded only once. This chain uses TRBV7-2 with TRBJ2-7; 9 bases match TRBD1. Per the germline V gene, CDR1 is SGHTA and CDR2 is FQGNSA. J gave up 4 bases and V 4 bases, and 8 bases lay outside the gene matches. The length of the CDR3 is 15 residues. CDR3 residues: CASSSTGGSQYEQYF. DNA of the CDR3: TGTGCCAGCAGCTCCACAGGGGGCTCTCAATACGAGCAGTACTTC.

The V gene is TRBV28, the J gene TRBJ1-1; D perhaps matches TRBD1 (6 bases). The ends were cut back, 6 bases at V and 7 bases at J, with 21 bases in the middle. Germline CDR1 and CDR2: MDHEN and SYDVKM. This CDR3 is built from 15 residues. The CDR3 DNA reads TGTGCCAGCAGCCCGCGTATGACAGGTAACCTTGAAGCTTTCTTT. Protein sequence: CASSPRMTGNLEAFF.

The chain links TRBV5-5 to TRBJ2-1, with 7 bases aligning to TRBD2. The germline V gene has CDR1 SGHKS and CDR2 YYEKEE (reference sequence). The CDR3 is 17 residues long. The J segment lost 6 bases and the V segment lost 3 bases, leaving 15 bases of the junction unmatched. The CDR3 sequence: CASSYSRGEFVGNEQFF. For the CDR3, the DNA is TGTGCCAGCAGCTACTCCCGGGGGGAGTTTGTTGGCAATGAGCAGTTCTTC.

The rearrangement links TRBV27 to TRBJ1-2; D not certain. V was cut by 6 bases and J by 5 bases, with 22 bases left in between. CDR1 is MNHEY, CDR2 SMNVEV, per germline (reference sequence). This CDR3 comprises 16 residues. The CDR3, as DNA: TGTGCCAGCAGCCAGACACCTTCGAGGGCAGCGTATGGCTACACCTTC. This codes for CASSQTPSRAAYGYTF.

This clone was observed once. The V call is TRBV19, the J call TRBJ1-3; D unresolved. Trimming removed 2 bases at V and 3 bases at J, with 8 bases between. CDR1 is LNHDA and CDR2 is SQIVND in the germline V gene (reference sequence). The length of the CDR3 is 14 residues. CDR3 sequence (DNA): TGTGCCAGTAGTATACAGGTGTATGGAAACACCATATATTTT. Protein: CASSIQVYGNTIYF.

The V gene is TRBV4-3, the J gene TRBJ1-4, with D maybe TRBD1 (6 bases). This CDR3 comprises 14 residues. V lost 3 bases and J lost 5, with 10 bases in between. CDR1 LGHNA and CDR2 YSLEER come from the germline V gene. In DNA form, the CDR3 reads TGCGCCAGCAGCCACCGGACAGAAAATGAAAAACTGTTTTTT. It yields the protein CASSHRTENEKLFF.

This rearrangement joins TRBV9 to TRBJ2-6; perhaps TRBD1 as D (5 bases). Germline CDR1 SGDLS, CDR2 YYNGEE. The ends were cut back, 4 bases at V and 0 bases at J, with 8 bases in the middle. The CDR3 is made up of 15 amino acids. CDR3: CASSFTGSGANVLTF. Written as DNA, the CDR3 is TGTGCCAGCAGCTTTACAGGCTCTGGGGCCAACGTCCTGACTTTC.

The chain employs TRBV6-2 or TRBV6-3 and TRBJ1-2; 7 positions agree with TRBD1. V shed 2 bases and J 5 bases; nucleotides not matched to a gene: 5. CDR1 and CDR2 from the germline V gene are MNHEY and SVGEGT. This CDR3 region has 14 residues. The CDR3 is CASSYDRAAYGYTF. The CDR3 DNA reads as TGTGCCAGCAGTTACGACAGGGCGGCTTATGGCTACACCTTC.

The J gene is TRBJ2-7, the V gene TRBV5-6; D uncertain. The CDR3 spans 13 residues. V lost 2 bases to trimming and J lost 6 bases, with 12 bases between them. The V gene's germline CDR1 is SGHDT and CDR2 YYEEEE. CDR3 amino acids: CASSFPQLSEQYF. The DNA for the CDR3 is TGTGCCAGCAGCTTCCCGCAACTCTCCGAGCAGTACTTC.

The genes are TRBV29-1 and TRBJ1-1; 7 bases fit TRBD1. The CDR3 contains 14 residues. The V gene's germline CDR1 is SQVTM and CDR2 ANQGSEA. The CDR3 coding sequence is TGCAGTGTTACGGGGACAGCCCTTAACACTGAAGCTTTCTTT. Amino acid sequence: CSVTGTALNTEAFF.

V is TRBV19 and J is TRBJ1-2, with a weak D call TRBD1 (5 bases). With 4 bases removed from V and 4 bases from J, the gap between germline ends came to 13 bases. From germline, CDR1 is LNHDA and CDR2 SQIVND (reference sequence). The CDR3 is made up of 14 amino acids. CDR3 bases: TGTGCCAGTAGTAGCGCAGCAGGGCTCTATGGCTACACCTTC. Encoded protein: CASSSAAGLYGYTF.

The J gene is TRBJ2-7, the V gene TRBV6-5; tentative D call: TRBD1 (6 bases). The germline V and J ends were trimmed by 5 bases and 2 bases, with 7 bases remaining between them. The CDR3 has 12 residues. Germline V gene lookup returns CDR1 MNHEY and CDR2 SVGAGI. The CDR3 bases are TGTGCCAGCAGTCCAGGGGCCTACGAGCAGTACTTC. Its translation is CASSPGAYEQYF.

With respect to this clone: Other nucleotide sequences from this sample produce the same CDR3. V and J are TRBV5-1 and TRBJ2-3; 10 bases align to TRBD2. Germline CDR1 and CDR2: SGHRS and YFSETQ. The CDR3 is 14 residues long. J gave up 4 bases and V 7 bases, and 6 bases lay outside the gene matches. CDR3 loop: CASRLAGEADTQYF. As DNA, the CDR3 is TGCGCCAGCCGGCTAGCGGGGGAGGCAGATACGCAGTATTTT.

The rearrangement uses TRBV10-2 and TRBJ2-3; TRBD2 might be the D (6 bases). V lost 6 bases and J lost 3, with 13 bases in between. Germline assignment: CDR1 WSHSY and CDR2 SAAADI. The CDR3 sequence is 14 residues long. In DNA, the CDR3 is TGCGCCAGCAGGGCGGAGGGCCGAACAGATACGCAGTATTTT. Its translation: CASRAEGRTDTQYF.

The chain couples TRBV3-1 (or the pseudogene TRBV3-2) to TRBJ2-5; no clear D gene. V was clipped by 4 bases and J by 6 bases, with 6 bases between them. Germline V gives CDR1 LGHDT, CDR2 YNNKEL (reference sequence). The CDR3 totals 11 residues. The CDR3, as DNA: TGTGCCAGCAGCCCAGGAAAGACCCAGTACTTC. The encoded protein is CASSPGKTQYF.

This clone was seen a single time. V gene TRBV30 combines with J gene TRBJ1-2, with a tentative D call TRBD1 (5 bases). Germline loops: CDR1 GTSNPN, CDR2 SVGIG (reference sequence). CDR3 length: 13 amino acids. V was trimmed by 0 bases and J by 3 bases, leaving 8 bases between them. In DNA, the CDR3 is TGTGCCTGGAGTGTAGGGGACTACTATGGCTACACCTTC. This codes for CAWSVGDYYGYTF.

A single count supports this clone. CDR3 sequence (DNA): TGTGCCAGCAGTGTACTAGCGTCGGGATACGAGCAGTACTTC. Translation: CASSVLASGYEQYF. This chain uses TRBV27 with TRBJ2-7, with 7 bases lining up with TRBD2. The CDR3 spans 14 residues. The V gene end was trimmed by 5 bases and the J gene end by 4 bases; junction bases not matched to a gene: 8. Germline V lookup: CDR1 MNHEY, CDR2 SMNVEV (reference sequence).

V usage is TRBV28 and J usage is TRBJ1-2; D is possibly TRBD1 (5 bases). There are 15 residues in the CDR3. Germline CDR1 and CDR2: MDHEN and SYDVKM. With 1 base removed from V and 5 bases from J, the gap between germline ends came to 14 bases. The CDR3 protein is CASSLLFSGDYGYTF. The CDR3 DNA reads TGTGCCAGCAGTTTATTATTCTCGGGGGATTATGGCTACACCTTC.

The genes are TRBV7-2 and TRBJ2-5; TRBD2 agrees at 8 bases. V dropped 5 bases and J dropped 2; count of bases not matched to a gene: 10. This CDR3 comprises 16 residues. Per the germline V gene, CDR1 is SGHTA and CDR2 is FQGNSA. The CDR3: CASSLPRGGRQETQYF. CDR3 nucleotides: TGTGCCAGCAGCCTGCCACGGGGGGGACGTCAAGAGACCCAGTACTTC. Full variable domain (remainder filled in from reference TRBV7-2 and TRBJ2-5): GAGVSQSPSNKVTEKGKDVELRCDPISGHTALYWYRQSLGQGLEFLIYFQGNSAPDKSGLPSDRFSAERTGGSVSTLTIQRTQQEDSAVYLCASSLPRGGRQETQYFGPGTRLLVL.

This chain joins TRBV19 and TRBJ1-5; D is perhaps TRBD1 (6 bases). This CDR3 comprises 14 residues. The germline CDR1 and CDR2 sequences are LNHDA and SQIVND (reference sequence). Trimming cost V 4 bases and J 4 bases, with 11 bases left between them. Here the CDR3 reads CASSKGVWNQPQHF. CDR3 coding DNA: TGTGCCAGTAGTAAGGGGGTATGGAATCAGCCCCAGCATTTT.